This T cell receptor beta chain was observed in a study of OX40 agonist ivuxolimab in advanced cancers. Study as a whole: Three patients, one with hepatocellular carcinoma and two with cutaneous melanoma, responded partially.

General study points: CD4+ T cells averaged fewer expanded clones than CD8+ T cells.

This table comes from immunoSEQ multiplex PCR, and its TCRdb copy is limited to in-frame clones, with some not included. The sample consists of 55,000 to 70,000 clones, 70% to 90% of them appearing once. Note on this clone: The antigen is not known. Other DNA sequences from this sample encode an identical CDR3 as well.

The V gene's germline CDR1 is MNHEY and CDR2 SMNVEV (reference sequence). Trimming removed 5 bases from V and 7 bases from J, with 11 bases in between. The CDR3 has 12 amino acids. The rearrangement uses TRBV27 and TRBJ2-5; no clear D. The source of this sequence is an adult with an advanced solid tumor such as melanoma, head and neck, liver or kidney cancer. Sequences were derived from CD4+ or CD8+ T cells sorted from blood, sampled in a trial of the OX40 agonist ivuxolimab. CDR3 sequence reads: CASSPGYTTQYF. DNA of the CDR3: TGTGCCAGCAGTCCCGGGTATACGACCCAGTACTTC.